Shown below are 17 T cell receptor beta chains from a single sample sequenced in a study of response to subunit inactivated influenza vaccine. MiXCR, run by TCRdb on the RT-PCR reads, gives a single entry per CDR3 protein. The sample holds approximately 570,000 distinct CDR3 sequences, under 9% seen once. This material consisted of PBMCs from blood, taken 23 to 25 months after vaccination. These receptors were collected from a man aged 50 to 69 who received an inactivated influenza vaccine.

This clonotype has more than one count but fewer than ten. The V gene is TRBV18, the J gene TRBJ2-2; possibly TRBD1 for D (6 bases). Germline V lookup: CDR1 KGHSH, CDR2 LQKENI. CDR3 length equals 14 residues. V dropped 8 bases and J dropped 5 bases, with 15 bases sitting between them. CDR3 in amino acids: CASIPIQGTGELFF. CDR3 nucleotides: TGTGCCAGCATACCCATACAGGGAACCGGGGAGCTGTTTTTT.

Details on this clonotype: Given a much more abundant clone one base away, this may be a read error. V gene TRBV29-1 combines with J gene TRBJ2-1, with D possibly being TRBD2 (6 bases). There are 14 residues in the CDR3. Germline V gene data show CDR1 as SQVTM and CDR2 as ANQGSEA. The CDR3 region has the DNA TGCAGCGTACGGGACTCTGGCTCCTACTATGAGCAGTTCTTC. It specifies CSVRDSGSYYEQFF.

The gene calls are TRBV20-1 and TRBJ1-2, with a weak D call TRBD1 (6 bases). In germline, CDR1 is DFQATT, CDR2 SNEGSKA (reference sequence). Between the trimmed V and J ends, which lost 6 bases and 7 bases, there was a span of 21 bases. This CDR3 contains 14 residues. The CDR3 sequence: CSANPNGGLFGYTF. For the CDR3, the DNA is TGCAGTGCCAATCCGAACGGGGGGCTCTTTGGCTACACCTTC.

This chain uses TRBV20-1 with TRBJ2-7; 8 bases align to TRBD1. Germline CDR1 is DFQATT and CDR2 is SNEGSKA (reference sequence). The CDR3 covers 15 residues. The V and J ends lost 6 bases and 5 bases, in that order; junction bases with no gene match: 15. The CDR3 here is CSAQRRTGPRNEQYF. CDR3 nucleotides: TGCAGTGCCCAAAGAAGGACAGGGCCTCGGAACGAGCAGTACTTC.

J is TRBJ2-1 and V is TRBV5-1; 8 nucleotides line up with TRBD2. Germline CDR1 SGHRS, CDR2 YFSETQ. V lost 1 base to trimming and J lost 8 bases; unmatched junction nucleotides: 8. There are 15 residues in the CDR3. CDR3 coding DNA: TGCGCCAGCAGCTTGACATCGGGAGGGCCGCATGAGCAGTTCTTC. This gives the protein CASSLTSGGPHEQFF.

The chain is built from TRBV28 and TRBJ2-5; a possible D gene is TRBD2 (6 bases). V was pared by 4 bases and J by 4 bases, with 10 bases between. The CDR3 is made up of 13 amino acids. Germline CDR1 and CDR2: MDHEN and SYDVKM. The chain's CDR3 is CASSYAGSETQYF. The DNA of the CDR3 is TGTGCCAGCAGTTATGCGGGATCAGAGACCCAGTACTTC.

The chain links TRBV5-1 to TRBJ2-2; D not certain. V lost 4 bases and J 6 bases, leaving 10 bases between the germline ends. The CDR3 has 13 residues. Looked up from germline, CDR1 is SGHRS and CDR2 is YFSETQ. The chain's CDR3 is CASSISDSGELFF. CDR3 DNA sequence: TGCGCCAGCAGCATATCAGACTCCGGGGAGCTGTTTTTT.

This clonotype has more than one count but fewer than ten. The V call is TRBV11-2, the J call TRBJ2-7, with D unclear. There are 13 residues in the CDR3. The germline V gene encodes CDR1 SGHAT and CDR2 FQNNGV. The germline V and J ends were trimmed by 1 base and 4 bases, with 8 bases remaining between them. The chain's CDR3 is CASSLGAEYEQYF. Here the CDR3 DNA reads TGTGCCAGCAGCTTAGGTGCGGAGTACGAGCAGTACTTC.

CDR3: CASINSGLAGSYNEQFF. In DNA form, the CDR3 reads TGTGCCAGCATAAACAGCGGGCTAGCGGGCTCCTACAATGAGCAGTTCTTC. The V and J genes are TRBV6-1 and TRBJ2-1; 8 bases align to TRBD2. This CDR3 is 17 amino acids long. Looked up from germline, CDR1 is MNHNS and CDR2 is SASEGT. The V segment lost 7 bases and the J segment 0 bases; nucleotides outside the gene matches: 11.

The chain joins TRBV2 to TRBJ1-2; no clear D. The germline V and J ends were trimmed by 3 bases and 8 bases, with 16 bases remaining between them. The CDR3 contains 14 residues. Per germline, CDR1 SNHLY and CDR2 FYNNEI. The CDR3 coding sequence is TGTGCCAGCAGTGATGGCCTTTTTATGGGCGGCTACACCTTC. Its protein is CASSDGLFMGGYTF.

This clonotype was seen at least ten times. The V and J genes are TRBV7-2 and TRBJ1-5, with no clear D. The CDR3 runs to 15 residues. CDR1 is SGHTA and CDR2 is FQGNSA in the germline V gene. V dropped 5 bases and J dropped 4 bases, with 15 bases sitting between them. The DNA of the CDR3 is TGTGCCAGCAGCACCTCCTCCCTGGGGAATCAGCCCCAGCATTTT. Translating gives CASSTSSLGNQPQHF.

This CDR3 reads CSAGQNNNSPLHF. The CDR3 coding sequence is TGCAGTGCCGGACAGAACAATAATTCACCCCTCCACTTT. The J gene is TRBJ1-6, the V gene TRBV20-1; D may be TRBD1 (6 bases). The CDR3 totals 13 residues. Germline CDR1 is DFQATT and CDR2 is SNEGSKA (reference sequence). Trimming took off 6 bases at V and 5 bases at J, with 11 bases between the two ends.

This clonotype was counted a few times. The CDR3 spells CASSQGGDGTYEQYF. The CDR3 region has the DNA TGCGCCAGCAGCCAAGGGGGTGACGGTACCTACGAGCAGTACTTC. The J gene is TRBJ2-7, the V gene TRBV4-3, with D unresolved. The CDR3 sequence is 15 residues long. Between the trimmed V and J ends, which lost 1 base and 2 bases, there was a span of 12 bases. Looked up from germline, CDR1 is LGHNA and CDR2 is YSLEER.

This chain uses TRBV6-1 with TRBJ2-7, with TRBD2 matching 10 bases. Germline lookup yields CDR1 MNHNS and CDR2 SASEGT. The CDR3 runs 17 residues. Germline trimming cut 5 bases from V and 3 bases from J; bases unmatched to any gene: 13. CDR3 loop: CASSPGTAGTSVYEQYF. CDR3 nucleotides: TGTGCCAGCAGTCCCGGGACAGCCGGGACTAGCGTCTACGAGCAGTACTTC.

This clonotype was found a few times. As DNA, the CDR3 is TGTGCCAGCAGTGAAAGTGGGACTAGCGGTTCGTACGAGCAGTACTTC. It is translated as CASSESGTSGSYEQYF. The chain recombines TRBV25-1 with TRBJ2-7; 11 bases line up with TRBD2. In germline, CDR1 is MGHDK, CDR2 SYGVNS. J gave up 4 bases and V 2 bases, and 7 bases lay outside the gene matches. This CDR3 is built from 16 residues.

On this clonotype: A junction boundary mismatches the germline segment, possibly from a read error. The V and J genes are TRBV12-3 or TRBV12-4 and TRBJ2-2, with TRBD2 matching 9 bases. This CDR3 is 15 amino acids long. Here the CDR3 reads CASSASGAATGELVF. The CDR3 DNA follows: TGTGCCAGCAGTGCTAGCGGGGCCGCCACCGGGGAGCTGGTTTTT.

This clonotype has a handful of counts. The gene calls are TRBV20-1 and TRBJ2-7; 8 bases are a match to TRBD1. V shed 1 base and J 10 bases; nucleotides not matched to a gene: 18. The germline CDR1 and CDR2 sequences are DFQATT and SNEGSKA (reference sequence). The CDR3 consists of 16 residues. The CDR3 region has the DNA TGCAGTGCTAGAGCACCCAGGGGGCAAGTTGAGTTAGTTCAGTACTTC. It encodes CSARAPRGQVELVQYF.